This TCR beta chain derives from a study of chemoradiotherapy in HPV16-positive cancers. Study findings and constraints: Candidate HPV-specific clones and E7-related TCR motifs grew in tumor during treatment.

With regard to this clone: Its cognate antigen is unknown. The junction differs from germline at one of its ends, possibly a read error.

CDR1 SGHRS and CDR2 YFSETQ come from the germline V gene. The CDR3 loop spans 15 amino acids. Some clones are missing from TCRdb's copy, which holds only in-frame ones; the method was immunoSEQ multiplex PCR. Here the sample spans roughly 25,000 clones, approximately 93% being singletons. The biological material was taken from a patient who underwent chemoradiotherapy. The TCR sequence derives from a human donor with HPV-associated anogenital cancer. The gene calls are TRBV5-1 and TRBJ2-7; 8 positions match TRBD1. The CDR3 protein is CASSLDREDSYEQYF. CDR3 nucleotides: TGCGCCAGCAGTTTGGACAGGGAAGATAGCTACGAGCAGTACTTC.